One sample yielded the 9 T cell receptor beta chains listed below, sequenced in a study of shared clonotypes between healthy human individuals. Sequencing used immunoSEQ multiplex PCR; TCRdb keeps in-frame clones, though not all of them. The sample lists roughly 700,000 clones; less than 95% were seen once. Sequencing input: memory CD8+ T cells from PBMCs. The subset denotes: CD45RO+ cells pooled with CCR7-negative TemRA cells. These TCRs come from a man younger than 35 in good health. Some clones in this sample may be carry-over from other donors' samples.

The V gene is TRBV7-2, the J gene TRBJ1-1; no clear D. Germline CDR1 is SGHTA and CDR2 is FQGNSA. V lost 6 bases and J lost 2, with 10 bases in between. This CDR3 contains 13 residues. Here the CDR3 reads CASSPKGNTEAFF. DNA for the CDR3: TGTGCCAGCAGTCCGAAGGGAAACACTGAAGCTTTCTTT.

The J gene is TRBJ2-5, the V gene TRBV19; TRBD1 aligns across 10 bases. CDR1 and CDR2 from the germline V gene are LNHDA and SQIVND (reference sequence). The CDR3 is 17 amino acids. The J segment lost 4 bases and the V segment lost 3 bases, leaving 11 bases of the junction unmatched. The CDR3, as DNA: TGTGCCAGTAGTATTGGATCTGGGACAGGGGTAAGAGAGACCCAGTACTTC. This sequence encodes CASSIGSGTGVRETQYF.

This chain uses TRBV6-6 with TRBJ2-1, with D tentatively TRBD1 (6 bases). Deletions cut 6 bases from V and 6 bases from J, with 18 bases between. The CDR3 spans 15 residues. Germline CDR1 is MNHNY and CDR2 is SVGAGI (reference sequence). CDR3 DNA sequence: TGTGCCAGCAGCTTCCGGGACACTTTCCCCAATGAGCAGTTCTTC. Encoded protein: CASSFRDTFPNEQFF.

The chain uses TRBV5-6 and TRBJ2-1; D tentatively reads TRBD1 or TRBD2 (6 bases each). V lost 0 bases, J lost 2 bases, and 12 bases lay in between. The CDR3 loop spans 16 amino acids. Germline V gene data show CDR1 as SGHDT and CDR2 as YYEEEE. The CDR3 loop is CASSLVGGLAYNEQFF. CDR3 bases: TGTGCCAGCAGCTTGGTTGGGGGGCTCGCCTACAATGAGCAGTTCTTC. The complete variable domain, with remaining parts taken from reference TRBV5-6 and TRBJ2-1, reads DAGVTQSPTHLIKTRGQQVTLRCSPKSGHDTVSWYQQALGQGPQFIFQYYEEEERQRGNFPDRFSGHQFPNYSSELNVNALLLGDSALYLCASSLVGGLAYNEQFFGPGTRLTVL.

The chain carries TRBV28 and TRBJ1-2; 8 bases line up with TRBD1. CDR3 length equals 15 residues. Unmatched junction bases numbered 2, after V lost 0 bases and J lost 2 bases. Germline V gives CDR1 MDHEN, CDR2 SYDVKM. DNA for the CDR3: TGTGCCAGCAGTTTATGGGGACAGGACAACTATGGCTACACCTTC. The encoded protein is CASSLWGQDNYGYTF.

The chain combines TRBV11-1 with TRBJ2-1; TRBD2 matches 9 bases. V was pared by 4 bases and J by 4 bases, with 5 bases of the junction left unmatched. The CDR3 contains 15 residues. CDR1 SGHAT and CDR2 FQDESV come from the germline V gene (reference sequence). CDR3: CASSSGTSSYNEQFF. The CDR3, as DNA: TGTGCCAGCAGCTCCGGGACTAGCAGTTACAATGAGCAGTTCTTC.

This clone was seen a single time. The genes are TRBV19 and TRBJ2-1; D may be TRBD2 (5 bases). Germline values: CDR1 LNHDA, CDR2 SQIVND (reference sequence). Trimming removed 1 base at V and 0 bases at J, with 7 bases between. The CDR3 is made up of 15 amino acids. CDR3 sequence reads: CASSIVAGSYNEQFF. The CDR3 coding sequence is TGTGCCAGTAGTATAGTTGCGGGCTCCTACAATGAGCAGTTCTTC. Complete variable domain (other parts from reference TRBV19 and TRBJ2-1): DGGITQSPKYLFRKEGQNVTLSCEQNLNHDAMYWYRQDPGQGLRLIYYSQIVNDFQKGDIAEGYSVSREKKESFPLTVTSAQKNPTAFYLCASSIVAGSYNEQFFGPGTRLTVL.

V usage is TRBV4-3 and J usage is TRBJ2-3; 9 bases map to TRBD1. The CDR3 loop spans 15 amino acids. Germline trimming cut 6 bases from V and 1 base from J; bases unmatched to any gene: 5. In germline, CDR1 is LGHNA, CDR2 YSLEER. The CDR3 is CASRRTGEGTDTQYF. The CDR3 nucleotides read TGCGCCAGCAGAAGGACAGGGGAGGGCACAGATACGCAGTATTTT.

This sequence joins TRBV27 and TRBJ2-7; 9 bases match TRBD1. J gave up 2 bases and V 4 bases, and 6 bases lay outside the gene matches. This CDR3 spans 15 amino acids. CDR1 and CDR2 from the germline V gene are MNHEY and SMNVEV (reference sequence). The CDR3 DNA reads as TGTGCCAGCAGTTACGGCGGGACAGGGACCTACGAGCAGTACTTC. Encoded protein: CASSYGGTGTYEQYF.